A single sample gave rise to the 29 T cell receptor beta chains below, sequenced in a study of blood T cell repertoires in COVID-19. Only in-frame clones appear in the TCRdb table, and some are missing; sequencing was by immunoSEQ multiplex PCR. The table has approximately 330,000 clones, 86% seen once. Sequenced material: PBMCs or T cells enriched from blood (not recorded which). The receptors originated from a woman aged 40 to 50 with acute COVID-19.

This sequence joins TRBV6-5 and TRBJ2-1; 8 nucleotides match TRBD1. CDR3 length: 15 residues. Germline trimming cut 8 bases from V and 7 bases from J; bases unmatched to any gene: 13. Germline V CDR1 and CDR2: MNHEY, SVGAGI. DNA for the CDR3: TGTGCCAGCGGGCCCGGACAGGGAGGAAAAAATGAGCAGTTCTTC. Its translation is CASGPGQGGKNEQFF.

With regard to this clone: Additional DNA sequences in this sample encode the identical CDR3. V gene TRBV7-3 combines with J gene TRBJ1-1; TRBD1 is a possible D gene (5 bases). Germline V gives CDR1 SGHTA, CDR2 FQGTGA. This CDR3 has 13 residues. V was clipped by 1 base and J by 4 bases, with 7 bases between them. In DNA, the CDR3 is TGTGCCAGCAGCTTAAGAAGGGGCACTGAAGCTTTCTTT. This encodes CASSLRRGTEAFF.

The V gene is TRBV28, the J gene TRBJ1-2; 7 nucleotides match TRBD1. The CDR3 spans 14 residues. Trimming removed 3 bases from V and 7 bases from J; junction bases left unmatched: 8. The germline gives CDR1 MDHEN, CDR2 SYDVKM. CDR3 amino acids: CASSFRSGGGGYTF. CDR3 nucleotides: TGTGCCAGCAGTTTTCGGTCAGGGGGAGGTGGCTACACCTTC.

This rearrangement joins TRBV3-1 (or the pseudogene TRBV3-2) to TRBJ1-1, with 7 bases matching TRBD1. Germline CDR1 LGHDT, CDR2 YNNKEL (reference sequence). The CDR3 extends over 16 amino acids. V gave up 3 bases and J gave up 1 base; unmatched junction bases: 8. This CDR3 reads CASSQLRDRANTEAFF. CDR3 in DNA: TGTGCCAGCAGCCAGCTCAGAGACAGGGCGAACACTGAAGCTTTCTTT.

This sequence joins TRBV15 and TRBJ1-1, with D unresolved. Germline V lookup: CDR1 LNHNV, CDR2 YYDKDF (reference sequence). The CDR3 has 13 amino acids. Trimming removed 7 bases from V and 4 bases from J, with 13 bases in between. DNA for the CDR3: TGTGCCACCACCCAGGTAGTTGGCACTGAAGCTTTCTTT. Encoded protein: CATTQVVGTEAFF.

A single count supports this clone. V gene TRBV2 combines with J gene TRBJ1-5; possible D gene TRBD1, 5 bases. The V gene's germline CDR1 is SNHLY and CDR2 FYNNEI. This CDR3 has 16 amino acids. V lost 3 bases, J lost 6 bases, and 18 bases lay in between. The CDR3 loop reads CASSEGRGSISQPQHF. As DNA, the CDR3 is TGTGCCAGCAGTGAGGGGAGGGGTAGCATCAGTCAGCCCCAGCATTTT.

The V gene is TRBV6-2 or TRBV6-3, the J gene TRBJ1-5, with a weak D call TRBD1 (6 bases). Germline CDR1 and CDR2: MNHEY and SVGEGT. V lost 5 bases to trimming and J lost 3 bases, with 14 bases between them. The CDR3 has 15 residues. This CDR3 is CASSQEGVYNQPQHF. In DNA, the CDR3 is TGTGCCAGCAGTCAAGAGGGGGTTTACAATCAGCCCCAGCATTTT.

Comments on this clone: The same CDR3 also results from other DNA sequences found in this sample. The rearrangement uses TRBV4-1 and TRBJ2-7; 7 bases align to TRBD2. Germline V gives CDR1 MGHRA, CDR2 YSYEKL. This CDR3 contains 16 residues. V trimming: 0 bases; J trimming: 4 bases; junction bases outside the gene matches: 9. The chain's CDR3 is CASSQDSSGRSYEQYF. In nucleotides, the CDR3 is TGCGCCAGCAGCCAAGATTCTAGCGGCCGCTCTTACGAGCAGTACTTC.

The rearrangement joins TRBV5-1 to TRBJ2-7; 7 bases agree with TRBD2. V dropped 6 bases and J dropped 4; count of bases not matched to a gene: 13. The CDR3 runs 15 residues. Germline CDR1 reads SGHRS; CDR2 reads YFSETQ. Here the CDR3 reads CASTHNSGRKYEQYF. DNA for the CDR3: TGCGCCAGCACCCATAATAGCGGGCGCAAATACGAGCAGTACTTC.

There are a few counts of this clone. In DNA, the CDR3 is TGTGCCATCAGTGCTGAGAATGAGCAGTTCTTC. Translation gives CAISAENEQFF. V gene TRBV10-3 combines with J gene TRBJ2-1, with D unresolved. From germline, CDR1 is ENHRY and CDR2 SYGVKD. With 4 bases removed from V and 7 bases from J, the gap between germline ends came to 5 bases. The CDR3 runs to 11 residues.

This chain joins TRBV4-2 and TRBJ1-5; tentatively, D is TRBD1 (6 bases). The CDR3 has 18 amino acids. Germline values: CDR1 LGHNA, CDR2 YNFKEQ. V was trimmed by 0 bases and J by 2 bases, leaving 17 bases between them. The CDR3 bases are TGTGCCAGCAGCCAAGATCTGGGCCAGGGGTTTGGCAATCAGCCCCAGCATTTT. Translating gives CASSQDLGQGFGNQPQHF.

The chain links TRBV7-8 to TRBJ1-2; 7 bases align to TRBD1. This CDR3 contains 14 residues. V shed 2 bases and J 4 bases; nucleotides not matched to a gene: 4. The germline V gene encodes CDR1 SGHVS and CDR2 FQNEAQ. The CDR3 coding sequence is TGTGCCAGCAGCTTAATGAGACAGGGCTATGGCTACACCTTC. Amino acid sequence: CASSLMRQGYGYTF.

This clone has just a few counts. The gene calls are TRBV19 and TRBJ2-1; the D gene is possibly TRBD2 (5 bases). The CDR3 has 14 residues. Trimming took off 8 bases at V and 1 base at J, with 12 bases between the two ends. CDR1 and CDR2 from the germline V gene are LNHDA and SQIVND (reference sequence). The CDR3 region has the DNA TGTGCCAGTCGAAGCGGCCAATCCTACAATGAGCAGTTCTTC. Its protein product is CASRSGQSYNEQFF.

For this clone: Other nucleotide sequences from this sample produce the same CDR3. V gene TRBV12-3 or TRBV12-4 combines with J gene TRBJ1-1; the D is unclear. The V gene lost 3 bases and the J gene lost 5 bases, with 7 bases spanning the gap. This CDR3 is built from 12 residues. CDR3 amino acids: CASSLWETEAFF. The CDR3 nucleotides read TGTGCCAGCAGTTTGTGGGAGACTGAAGCTTTCTTT.

This clone was detected a few times. The chain combines TRBV2 with TRBJ1-4, with D tentatively TRBD1 (5 bases). The V end was cut by 6 bases, the J end by 5 bases, with 7 bases between. Germline V CDR1 and CDR2: SNHLY, FYNNEI. This CDR3 has 12 residues. The CDR3 DNA sequence: TGTGCCAGCAGGGCAGGGAATGAAAAACTGTTTTTT. Translating it yields CASRAGNEKLFF.

The chain carries TRBV11-2 and TRBJ1-3, with 7 bases matching TRBD1. The CDR3 has 18 residues. CDR1 and CDR2 from the germline V gene are SGHAT and FQNNGV. The trim removed 5 bases at V and 0 bases at J, leaving 13 bases unmatched. CDR3 amino acids: CASSPTGQLTFSGNTIYF. CDR3 coding DNA: TGTGCCAGCAGCCCAACGGGACAGCTTACCTTCTCTGGAAACACCATATATTTT.

The chain joins TRBV19 to TRBJ1-5; possible D gene TRBD1, 5 bases. The CDR3 has 17 amino acids. V was clipped by 3 bases and J by 5 bases, with 20 bases between them. Germline assignment: CDR1 LNHDA and CDR2 SQIVND (reference sequence). CDR3 sequence reads: CASSIFQGSYRDQPQHF. The DNA of the CDR3 is TGTGCCAGTAGTATTTTCCAGGGAAGCTACCGAGATCAGCCCCAGCATTTT.

The V call is TRBV4-3, the J call TRBJ1-6; TRBD1 matches 10 bases. The CDR3 extends over 16 amino acids. Trimming removed 6 bases from V and 4 bases from J; junction bases left unmatched: 6. The germline V gene has CDR1 LGHNA and CDR2 YSLEER. The CDR3 protein is CASRLDRGGYNSPLHF. The CDR3 region has the DNA TGCGCCAGCAGACTGGACAGGGGGGGGTATAATTCACCCCTCCACTTT.

The chain couples TRBV5-1 to TRBJ1-2; 9 bases align to TRBD1. This CDR3 is built from 16 residues. V shed 6 bases, J shed 1 base, and the junction held 10 bases outside the gene matches. CDR1 is SGHRS and CDR2 is YFSETQ in the germline V gene. For the CDR3, the DNA is TGCGCCAGCAATACCGGGACAGGGAACCTTAACTATGGCTACACCTTC. This encodes CASNTGTGNLNYGYTF.

The chain has TRBV21-1 and TRBJ2-3; whether TRBD2, the table's D call, matches the DNA was not checked. TRBV21-1 is described as a pseudogene. The CDR3 covers 19 residues. As DNA, the CDR3 is TGTGCCAGCAGCAGCCCCCTAGCGGGAGGGGATTATGGCACAGATACGCAGTATTTT. Amino acid sequence: CASSSPLAGGDYGTDTQYF.

The rearrangement uses TRBV27 and TRBJ1-5, with 8 bases lining up with TRBD1. The germline CDR1 and CDR2 sequences are MNHEY and SMNVEV (reference sequence). The CDR3 spans 15 residues. Trimming took 3 bases from V and 4 from J; bases not matched to a gene: 5. For the CDR3, the DNA is TGTGCCAGCAGTTTGGGGACAGGTGTTAATCAGCCCCAGCATTTT. Translation gives CASSLGTGVNQPQHF.

V gene TRBV2 combines with J gene TRBJ1-5; 7 nucleotides agree with TRBD1. In germline, CDR1 is SNHLY, CDR2 FYNNEI. The ends lost 7 bases at V and 0 bases at J; junction bases unmatched: 6. CDR3 size: 15 residues. The CDR3 region has the DNA TGTGCCAGCACCTGGGACAGAACTAGCAATCAGCCCCAGCATTTT. As protein: CASTWDRTSNQPQHF. The variable domain in full, completed from reference TRBV2 and TRBJ1-5, reads EPEVTQTPSHQVTQMGQEVILRCVPISNHLYFYWYRQILGQKVEFLVSFYNNEISEKSEIFDDQFSVERPDGSNFTLKIRSTKLEDSAMYFCASTWDRTSNQPQHFGDGTRLSIL.

The chain joins TRBV21-1 to TRBJ1-4; TRBD1 is the table's D call, not checked against the DNA. TRBV21-1 is a known pseudogene. The CDR3 loop spans 18 amino acids. CDR3 in amino acids: CASSKAGQGRPPRGKLFF. The CDR3 bases are TGTGCCAGCAGCAAAGCCGGACAGGGCCGACCCCCTCGGGGGAAACTGTTTTTT.

A single count supports this clone. The V call is TRBV28, the J call TRBJ1-2, with a tentative D call TRBD1 (6 bases). V gave up 8 bases and J gave up 8 bases, with 18 bases separating them. There are 13 residues in the CDR3. Germline V CDR1 and CDR2: MDHEN, SYDVKM. CDR3 loop: CASLDSYALGYTF. The CDR3, as DNA: TGTGCCAGCCTGGACAGCTACGCTCTCGGCTACACCTTC.

The genes are TRBV7-6 and TRBJ2-2, with D possibly TRBD1 on 6 matching bases. The V and J ends lost 0 bases and 6 bases respectively, with 17 bases between them. The CDR3 covers 17 residues. The germline V gene has CDR1 SGHVS and CDR2 FNYEAQ. The CDR3 bases are TGTGCCAGCAGCTTAGCGGTACAGGGTTTGTTAGCCGGGGAGCTGTTTTTT. Encoded protein: CASSLAVQGLLAGELFF.

In its sample, this clone was seen a few times. The chain links TRBV7-2 to TRBJ1-2; 9 bases are a match to TRBD1. Germline lookup yields CDR1 SGHTA and CDR2 FQGNSA. The junction had 5 bases not matched to a gene; V was cut back by 8 bases and J by 1 base. This CDR3 region has 14 residues. This CDR3 reads CASAKDRGNYGYTF. In nucleotides, the CDR3 is TGTGCCAGCGCAAAGGACAGGGGTAACTATGGCTACACCTTC. The complete variable domain, with remaining parts taken from reference TRBV7-2 and TRBJ1-2, reads GAGVSQSPSNKVTEKGKDVELRCDPISGHTALYWYRQSLGQGLEFLIYFQGNSAPDKSGLPSDRFSAERTGGSVSTLTIQRTQQEDSAVYLCASAKDRGNYGYTFGSGTRLTVV.

The chain combines TRBV4-3 with TRBJ1-3, with D possibly matching TRBD1 (5 bases). Germline assignment: CDR1 LGHNA and CDR2 YSLEER. Between the trimmed V and J ends, which lost 1 base and 4 bases, there was a span of 14 bases. This CDR3 has 16 residues. CDR3 bases: TGCGCCAGCAGCCAAGTGGGGGGGTGGACGGGAAACACCATATATTTT. This sequence encodes CASSQVGGWTGNTIYF.

The genes are TRBV11-2 and TRBJ1-1; 8 bases agree with TRBD1. This CDR3 spans 18 amino acids. Looked up from germline, CDR1 is SGHAT and CDR2 is FQNNGV. With 4 bases clipped from V and 3 bases from J, the junction kept 16 bases outside the gene matches. The CDR3 here is CASSSRDRGSLVDTEAFF. As DNA, the CDR3 is TGTGCCAGCAGCTCCCGAGACAGGGGTTCTCTGGTGGACACTGAAGCTTTCTTT. The full variable domain, its missing parts supplied by reference TRBV11-2 and TRBJ1-1, is EAGVAQSPRYKIIEKRQSVAFWCNPISGHATLYWYQQILGQGPKLLIQFQNNGVVDDSQLPKDRFSAERLKGVDSTLKIQPAKLEDSAVYLCASSSRDRGSLVDTEAFFGQGTRLTVV.

In nucleotides, the CDR3 is TGTGCCAGCAGCTTAGCTTATAGGGAGGGACAGGGGTACAATGAGCAGTTCTTC. This gives the protein CASSLAYREGQGYNEQFF. The V gene is TRBV7-8, the J gene TRBJ2-1; 10 positions agree with TRBD1. CDR1 SGHVS and CDR2 FQNEAQ come from the germline V gene. The length of the CDR3 is 18 residues. With V trimmed by 0 bases and J by 4 bases, 9 bases remained unmatched.